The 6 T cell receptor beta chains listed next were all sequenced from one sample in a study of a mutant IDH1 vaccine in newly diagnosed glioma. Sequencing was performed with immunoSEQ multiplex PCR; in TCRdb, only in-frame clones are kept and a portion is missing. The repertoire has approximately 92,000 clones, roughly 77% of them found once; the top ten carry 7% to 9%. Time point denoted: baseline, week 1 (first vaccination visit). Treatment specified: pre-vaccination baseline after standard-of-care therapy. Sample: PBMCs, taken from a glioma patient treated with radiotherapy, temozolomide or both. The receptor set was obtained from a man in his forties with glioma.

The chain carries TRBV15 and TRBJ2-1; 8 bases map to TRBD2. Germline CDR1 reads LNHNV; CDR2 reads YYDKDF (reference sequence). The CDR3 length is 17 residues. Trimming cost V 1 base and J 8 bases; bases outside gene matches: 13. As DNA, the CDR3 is TGTGCCACCAGCAGAGTGGGGCAACTAGCGGCCCGGGATGAGCAGTTCTTC. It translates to CATSRVGQLAARDEQFF.

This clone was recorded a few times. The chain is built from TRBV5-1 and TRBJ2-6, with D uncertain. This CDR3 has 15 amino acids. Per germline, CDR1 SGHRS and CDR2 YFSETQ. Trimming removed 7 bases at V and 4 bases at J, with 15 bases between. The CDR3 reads CASGDLLVGANVLTF. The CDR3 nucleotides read TGCGCCAGCGGCGACCTCCTAGTAGGGGCCAACGTCCTGACTTTC.

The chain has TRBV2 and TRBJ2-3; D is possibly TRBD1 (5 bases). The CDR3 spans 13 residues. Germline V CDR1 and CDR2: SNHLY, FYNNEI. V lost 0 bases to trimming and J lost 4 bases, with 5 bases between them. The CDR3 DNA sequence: TGTGCCAGCAGTGAAGCCAGGGCAGATACGCAGTATTTT. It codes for CASSEARADTQYF.

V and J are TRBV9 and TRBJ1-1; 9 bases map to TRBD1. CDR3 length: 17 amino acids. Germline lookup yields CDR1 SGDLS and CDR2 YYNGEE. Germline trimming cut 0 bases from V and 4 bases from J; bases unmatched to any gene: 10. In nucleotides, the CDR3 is TGTGCCAGCAGCGTAGATCCCGGGACAGGGATCCGCACTGAAGCTTTCTTT. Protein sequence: CASSVDPGTGIRTEAFF.

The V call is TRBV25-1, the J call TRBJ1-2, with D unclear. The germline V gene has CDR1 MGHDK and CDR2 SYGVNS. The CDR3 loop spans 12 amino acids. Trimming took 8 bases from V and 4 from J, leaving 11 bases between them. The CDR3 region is CASGTETYGYTF. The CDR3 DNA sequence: TGTGCCAGCGGTACGGAGACCTATGGCTACACCTTC.

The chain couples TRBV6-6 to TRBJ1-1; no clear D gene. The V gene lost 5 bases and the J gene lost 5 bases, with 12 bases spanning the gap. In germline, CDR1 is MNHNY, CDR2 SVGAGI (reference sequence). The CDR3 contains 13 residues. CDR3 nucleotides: TGTGCCAGCAGTCAAATCTTAGGGACTGAAGCTTTCTTT. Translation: CASSQILGTEAFF.